These 20 T cell receptor beta chains came from one sample sequenced in a study of OX40 agonist ivuxolimab in advanced cancers. Data came from immunoSEQ multiplex PCR; TCRdb stores just in-frame clones and leaves some out. Among under 85,000 clones listed, 84% were seen once. The sequenced sample was CD4+ or CD8+ T cells sorted from blood, obtained in a trial of the OX40 agonist ivuxolimab. These receptors all stem from an adult with an advanced solid tumor such as melanoma, head and neck, liver or kidney cancer.

The table lists this clone with a count of one. The genes are TRBV7-9 and TRBJ1-1; 9 nucleotides match TRBD1. Per germline, CDR1 SEHNR and CDR2 FQNEAQ (reference sequence). The ends lost 2 bases at V and 5 bases at J; junction bases unmatched: 6. CDR3 length: 15 amino acids. CDR3 amino acids: CASSLTGGMGTEAFF. In nucleotides, the CDR3 is TGTGCCAGCAGCTTAACAGGGGGCATGGGTACTGAAGCTTTCTTT.

The chain has TRBV5-5 and TRBJ1-3; unclear D gene. The CDR3 extends over 15 amino acids. Per the germline V gene, CDR1 is SGHKS and CDR2 is YYEKEE (reference sequence). Trimming left V 2 bases short and J 2 bases short, with 11 bases between. CDR3 nucleotides: TGTGCCAGCAGCTTATTAACGGTGGCTGGAAACACCATATATTTT. Protein: CASSLLTVAGNTIYF.

The V and J genes are TRBV2 and TRBJ1-1; D call uncertain. Trimming shortened V by 9 bases and J by 1 base, and 9 bases separated the two germline ends. Germline values: CDR1 SNHLY, CDR2 FYNNEI. The CDR3 spans 12 residues. CDR3 sequence reads: CASLQENTEAFF. The CDR3 DNA is TGTGCCAGTTTACAAGAGAACACTGAAGCTTTCTTT.

V and J are TRBV29-1 and TRBJ2-5; D might be TRBD2 (5 bases). Germline V gene sequence: CDR1 SQVTM, CDR2 ANQGSEA. V shed 4 bases and J shed 5 bases, with 14 bases lying between them. The CDR3 extends over 13 amino acids. The CDR3 loop reads CSVVAAGGETQYF. Written as DNA, the CDR3 is TGCAGCGTTGTGGCCGCGGGCGGGGAGACCCAGTACTTC.

V gene TRBV30 combines with J gene TRBJ2-5; D ambiguous. The J call could be wrong; TRBJ2-7 is a better fit for the DNA end. This CDR3 is 12 amino acids long. Germline CDR1 and CDR2: GTSNPN and SVGIG (reference sequence). The CDR3 protein is CAWSYSRYEQYF. For the CDR3, the DNA is TGTGCCTGGTCCTACTCCCGCTACGAGCAGTACTTC.

This clone appeared once. This sequence joins TRBV5-6 and TRBJ2-7, with 9 bases that match TRBD1. V trimming: 1 base; J trimming: 2 bases; junction bases outside the gene matches: 1. The CDR3 is 14 amino acids. Germline V lookup: CDR1 SGHDT, CDR2 YYEEEE. For the CDR3, the DNA is TGTGCCAGCAGCTTGACAGGGGGCCCCTACGAGCAGTACTTC. It codes for CASSLTGGPYEQYF.

This chain links TRBV11-2 with TRBJ2-1; D gene unclear. V was cut by 2 bases and J by 10 bases, with 3 bases left in between. This CDR3 spans 10 amino acids. Germline assignment: CDR1 SGHAT and CDR2 FQNNGV. As DNA, the CDR3 is TGTGCCAGCAGCTTATACGAGCAGTTCTTC. The encoded protein is CASSLYEQFF.

The chain uses TRBV7-3 and TRBJ2-4; D is ambiguous. Deletions cut 3 bases from V and 4 bases from J, with 4 bases between. Looked up from germline, CDR1 is SGHTA and CDR2 is FQGTGA. This CDR3 contains 12 residues. The CDR3 DNA sequence: TGTGCCAGCAGCTTTAGGAAAAACATTCAGTACTTC. Protein: CASSFRKNIQYF.

The genes are TRBV19 and TRBJ2-5; 8 positions agree with TRBD2. The end of the DNA fits TRBJ2-7 better, so the J call may be wrong. This CDR3 spans 17 amino acids. Germline V gene lookup returns CDR1 LNHDA and CDR2 SQIVND (reference sequence). The CDR3 bases are TGTGCCAGTAGTATACGAGCGGCCGCTAGCGGGTTCTACGAGCAGTACTTC. Its translation is CASSIRAAASGFYEQYF.

This chain joins TRBV5-1 and TRBJ1-2, with D possibly being TRBD1 (6 bases). The germline V and J ends were trimmed by 0 bases and 1 base, with 16 bases remaining between them. The CDR3 runs to 17 residues. Germline V gives CDR1 SGHRS, CDR2 YFSETQ. The CDR3 protein is CASSLAAGALDNYGYTF. In nucleotides, the CDR3 is TGCGCCAGCAGCTTGGCGGCAGGGGCTTTAGATAACTATGGCTACACCTTC.

This sequence joins TRBV11-2 and TRBJ2-1; 12 bases agree with TRBD2. The trim removed 2 bases at V and 2 bases at J, leaving 1 base unmatched. This CDR3 is 16 amino acids long. CDR1 is SGHAT, CDR2 FQNNGV, per germline. The CDR3 DNA is TGTGCCAGCAGCTTACGACTAGCGGGGGCCTACAATGAGCAGTTCTTC. This sequence encodes CASSLRLAGAYNEQFF.

This rearrangement joins TRBV18 to TRBJ2-5; maybe TRBD1 (5 bases). Germline CDR1 is KGHSH and CDR2 is LQKENI. Deletions cut 3 bases from V and 1 base from J, with 9 bases between. This CDR3 region has 14 residues. CDR3 DNA: TGTGCCAGCTCACCGACAGCCGTCCAAGAGACCCAGTACTTC. It translates to CASSPTAVQETQYF.

V and J are TRBV5-6 and TRBJ1-1; TRBD1 agrees at 9 bases. The germline CDR1 and CDR2 sequences are SGHDT and YYEEEE. The V and J ends lost 0 bases and 3 bases, in that order; junction bases with no gene match: 3. This CDR3 contains 15 residues. The CDR3 loop reads CASSLATGGDTEAFF. CDR3 bases: TGTGCCAGCAGCTTGGCGACAGGGGGGGACACTGAAGCTTTCTTT. The whole variable domain, remainder taken from reference TRBV5-6 and TRBJ1-1, is DAGVTQSPTHLIKTRGQQVTLRCSPKSGHDTVSWYQQALGQGPQFIFQYYEEEERQRGNFPDRFSGHQFPNYSSELNVNALLLGDSALYLCASSLATGGDTEAFFGQGTRLTVV.

This chain uses TRBV15 with TRBJ2-3, with a tentative D call TRBD1 (6 bases). CDR3 length: 15 amino acids. Germline V gives CDR1 LNHNV, CDR2 YYDKDF (reference sequence). Trimming took 0 bases from V and 2 from J, leaving 9 bases between them. CDR3 DNA sequence: TGTGCCACCAGCAGAGATAGGACAGACACAGATACGCAGTATTTT. Its translation: CATSRDRTDTDTQYF.

V and J are TRBV9 and TRBJ1-4; D is unclear. V lost 1 base to trimming and J lost 5 bases, with 12 bases between them. This CDR3 is built from 15 residues. Germline V gene data show CDR1 as SGDLS and CDR2 as YYNGEE. As DNA, the CDR3 is TGTGCCAGCAGCGTAACTCTGGACCCAAATGAAAAACTGTTTTTT. Translation gives CASSVTLDPNEKLFF. Full variable domain (outside the CDR3, taken from reference TRBV9 and TRBJ1-4): DSGVTQTPKHLITATGQRVTLRCSPRSGDLSVYWYQQSLDQGLQFLIQYYNGEERAKGNILERFSAQQFPDLHSELNLSSLELGDSALYFCASSVTLDPNEKLFFGSGTQLSVL.

This clone has a single count. This rearrangement joins TRBV5-1 to TRBJ2-3; the D gene is possibly TRBD1 (7 bases). V dropped 5 bases and J dropped 5 bases, with 15 bases sitting between them. Germline CDR1 SGHRS, CDR2 YFSETQ. This CDR3 spans 14 amino acids. In DNA form, the CDR3 reads TGCGCCAGCAGGGAGGGGCAGGGGGAAGATACGCAGTATTTT. Amino acid sequence: CASREGQGEDTQYF.

The rearrangement uses TRBV7-9 and TRBJ1-5; D possibly corresponds to TRBD1 (6 bases). V gave up 4 bases and J gave up 3 bases, with 19 bases separating them. From germline, CDR1 is SEHNR and CDR2 FQNEAQ (reference sequence). The CDR3 consists of 17 residues. The CDR3 loop reads CASSWGTSSGDNQPQHF. CDR3 DNA: TGTGCCAGCAGCTGGGGGACATCTTCTGGGGACAATCAGCCCCAGCATTTT.

V and J are TRBV7-9 and TRBJ1-1; D may be TRBD1 (5 bases). The CDR3 consists of 13 residues. Germline V gives CDR1 SEHNR, CDR2 FQNEAQ (reference sequence). V was trimmed by 5 bases and J by 2 bases, leaving 9 bases between them. The CDR3 nucleotides are TGTGCCAGCAGCCGGGGGGGAAACACTGAAGCTTTCTTT. This sequence encodes CASSRGGNTEAFF.

This clone was seen a single time. V is TRBV30 and J is TRBJ2-3; the match to TRBD2 covers 8 bases. Unmatched junction bases numbered 11, after V lost 3 bases and J lost 3 bases. The CDR3 has 16 amino acids. Germline loops: CDR1 GTSNPN, CDR2 SVGIG (reference sequence). In nucleotides, the CDR3 is TGTGCCTGGAGCACATCCCGGGGGGGCACAACAGATACGCAGTATTTT. Translation: CAWSTSRGGTTDTQYF. The variable domain in full, with the rest retrieved from reference TRBV30 and TRBJ2-3, is SQTIHQWPATLVQPVGSPLSLECTVEGTSNPNLYWYRQAAGRGLQLLFYSVGIGQISSEVPQNLSASRPQDRQFILSSKKLLLSDSGFYLCAWSTSRGGTTDTQYFGPGTRLTVL.

In its sample, this clone was seen a few times. The chain is built from TRBV5-4 and TRBJ2-7; D ambiguous. This CDR3 has 12 amino acids. Germline V gives CDR1 SGHNT, CDR2 YYREEE (reference sequence). Trimming removed 0 bases at V and 9 bases at J, with 10 bases between. This CDR3 is CASSLDHWGQYF. The CDR3 DNA is TGTGCCAGCAGCTTGGATCATTGGGGGCAGTACTTC.